One and the same sample provided the 24 T cell receptor beta chains below, sequenced in a study of CD8+ T cells in alopecia areata. Following RNA extraction, reverse transcription yielded cDNA that acted as the sequencing template. The protocol was immunoSEQ multiplex PCR, while the TCRdb copy is restricted to in-frame clones and leaves out a portion. The sample consists of approximately 280,000 clones, about three fifths of them appearing once. Stated treatment: oral pan-JAK inhibitor, 5-10 mg twice daily. The source was CD4+ T cells sorted from blood, collected at week 24, from a patient treated with tofacitinib. Every receptor here comes from a human donor with alopecia areata.

The chain carries TRBV7-6 and TRBJ1-2; unclear D gene. V lost 2 bases to trimming and J lost 7 bases, with 11 bases between them. Germline CDR1 is SGHVS and CDR2 is FNYEAQ. This CDR3 spans 13 amino acids. DNA of the CDR3: TGTGCCAGCAGCTTACCGGCCGGCAGTGGCTACACCTTC. Translating it yields CASSLPAGSGYTF. The full variable domain, rest sourced from reference TRBV7-6 and TRBJ1-2, is GAGVSQSPRYKVTKRGQDVALRCDPISGHVSLYWYRQALGQGPEFLTYFNYEAQQDKSGLPNDRFSAERPEGSISTLTIQRTEQRDSAMYRCASSLPAGSGYTFGSGTRLTVV.

The CDR3 sequence: CASGPGQGSIIQYF. Written as DNA, the CDR3 is TGTGCCAGCGGACCGGGACAGGGGTCTATCATTCAGTACTTC. This chain uses TRBV5-4 with TRBJ2-4; 10 bases map to TRBD1. Germline V gives CDR1 SGHNT, CDR2 YYREEE (reference sequence). This CDR3 contains 14 residues. J gave up 9 bases and V 7 bases, and 10 bases lay outside the gene matches.

The V call is TRBV14, the J call TRBJ1-1; D is ambiguous. CDR1 SGHDN and CDR2 FVKESK come from the germline V gene. Trimming removed 1 base from V and 7 bases from J, with 10 bases in between. The CDR3 sequence is 13 residues long. CDR3 coding DNA: TGTGCCAGCAGCCAAGGAAGGCGGTTTGAAGCTTTCTTT. This gives the protein CASSQGRRFEAFF.

This clone has more than one count but fewer than ten. The chain recombines TRBV2 with TRBJ2-2; D remains ambiguous. Germline V gives CDR1 SNHLY, CDR2 FYNNEI. This CDR3 spans 13 amino acids. V gave up 2 bases and J gave up 5 bases, with 6 bases separating them. The CDR3, as DNA: TGTGCCAGCAGTGAAACTCTAACCGGGGAGCTGTTTTTT. Protein product: CASSETLTGELFF.

This chain links TRBV4-1 with TRBJ1-5; TRBD1 matches at 7 bases. V lost 4 bases to trimming and J lost 3 bases; unmatched junction nucleotides: 9. This CDR3 is 16 amino acids long. The germline CDR1 and CDR2 sequences are MGHRA and YSYEKL. Here the CDR3 DNA reads TGCGCCAGCAGCCGACCGGGACAGCGATCCAATCAGCCCCAGCATTTT. It codes for CASSRPGQRSNQPQHF.

This clone has a handful of counts. The chain is built from TRBV18 and TRBJ2-1, with D uncertain. Germline V gene sequence: CDR1 KGHSH, CDR2 LQKENI. The CDR3 contains 16 residues. The V end was cut by 2 bases, the J end by 7 bases, with 18 bases between. CDR3 loop: CASSPSIPELSNEQFF. The DNA of the CDR3 is TGTGCCAGCTCACCATCCATACCGGAGCTGTCTAATGAGCAGTTCTTC.

V gene TRBV23-1 combines with J gene TRBJ2-5; TRBD1 agrees at 12 bases. TRBV23-1 counts as an open reading frame of uncertain function. This CDR3 has 16 amino acids. V shed 3 bases and J 5 bases; nucleotides not matched to a gene: 7. In DNA form, the CDR3 reads TGCGCCAGCAGTCACCACGGGACAGGGGGCTGGGAGACCCAGTACTTC. Its protein product is CASSHHGTGGWETQYF.

This clone has only a few counts. V usage is TRBV30 and J usage is TRBJ2-5; the D is unclear. The ends were cut back, 4 bases at V and 3 bases at J, with 15 bases in the middle. This CDR3 spans 14 amino acids. Germline values: CDR1 GTSNPN, CDR2 SVGIG (reference sequence). The CDR3 here is CAWNNGWVEETQYF. For the CDR3, the DNA is TGTGCCTGGAACAACGGCTGGGTTGAAGAGACCCAGTACTTC. Complete variable domain (other parts from reference TRBV30 and TRBJ2-5): SQTIHQWPATLVQPVGSPLSLECTVEGTSNPNLYWYRQAAGRGLQLLFYSVGIGQISSEVPQNLSASRPQDRQFILSSKKLLLSDSGFYLCAWNNGWVEETQYFGPGTRLLVL.

This clone was recorded a few times. The chain employs TRBV5-1 and TRBJ2-1; 7 positions match TRBD2. The V segment lost 4 bases and the J segment 7 bases; nucleotides outside the gene matches: 8. Per germline, CDR1 SGHRS and CDR2 YFSETQ. The CDR3 has 14 residues. This chain's CDR3 is CASSTNGGRNEQFF. Here the CDR3 DNA reads TGCGCCAGCAGCACGAACGGGGGGAGAAATGAGCAGTTCTTC.

The chain recombines TRBV30 with TRBJ2-3, with D possibly being TRBD2 (5 bases). Trimming cost V 0 bases and J 6 bases, with 10 bases left between them. The CDR3 contains 13 residues. Germline assignment: CDR1 GTSNPN and CDR2 SVGIG (reference sequence). The CDR3, as DNA: TGTGCCTGGAGTGTACTAGAAAGGGATACGCAGTATTTT. Its protein is CAWSVLERDTQYF.

This chain uses TRBV29-1 with TRBJ1-2; TRBD1 is a possible D gene (6 bases). This CDR3 region has 13 residues. V gave up 8 bases and J gave up 8 bases, with 21 bases separating them. Looked up from germline, CDR1 is SQVTM and CDR2 is ANQGSEA. DNA for the CDR3: TGCAGCTCCAAACCCCCACTACAGGGAGGCTACACCTTC. Protein: CSSKPPLQGGYTF.

This clone was recorded once. The gene calls are TRBV9 and TRBJ2-3; D may be TRBD1 (6 bases). Germline V gene data show CDR1 as SGDLS and CDR2 as YYNGEE. The CDR3 is 14 amino acids. Deletions cut 6 bases from V and 2 bases from J, with 13 bases between. The CDR3 bases are TGTGCCAGCAACCCGATGGGGGCCACAGATACGCAGTATTTT. Translated, it gives CASNPMGATDTQYF.

J is TRBJ1-1 and V is TRBV29-1; a possible D gene is TRBD1 (5 bases). The germline CDR1 and CDR2 sequences are SQVTM and ANQGSEA. With 6 bases removed from V and 0 bases from J, the gap between germline ends came to 14 bases. The CDR3 is made up of 14 amino acids. CDR3 bases: TGCAGCGTCGGACAATTGGGAATGAACACTGAAGCTTTCTTT. Translation gives CSVGQLGMNTEAFF.

The rearrangement links TRBV30 to TRBJ1-2; 9 bases are a match to TRBD1. CDR3 length: 15 residues. Looked up from germline, CDR1 is GTSNPN and CDR2 is SVGIG (reference sequence). V shed 4 bases, J shed 8 bases, and the junction held 14 bases outside the gene matches. CDR3 sequence: CAWTALGQGVWGYTF. CDR3 bases: TGTGCCTGGACTGCGTTGGGACAGGGAGTTTGGGGCTACACCTTC. The variable domain in full, with the rest retrieved from reference TRBV30 and TRBJ1-2, is SQTIHQWPATLVQPVGSPLSLECTVEGTSNPNLYWYRQAAGRGLQLLFYSVGIGQISSEVPQNLSASRPQDRQFILSSKKLLLSDSGFYLCAWTALGQGVWGYTFGSGTRLTVV.

This clone has just a few counts. The chain couples TRBV5-1 to TRBJ2-3, with D hard to call. V shed 0 bases and J shed 2 bases, with 7 bases lying between them. Germline CDR1 and CDR2: SGHRS and YFSETQ. The CDR3 extends over 14 amino acids. The CDR3 sequence: CASSLVGPTDTQYF. Written as DNA, the CDR3 is TGCGCCAGCAGCTTGGTTGGCCCCACAGATACGCAGTATTTT.

The chain combines TRBV7-9 with TRBJ1-2; 7 nucleotides agree with TRBD1. Looked up from germline, CDR1 is SEHNR and CDR2 is FQNEAQ (reference sequence). The V segment lost 4 bases and the J segment 7 bases; nucleotides outside the gene matches: 6. CDR3 length equals 13 residues. CDR3 loop: CASSSTRQGGYTF. For the CDR3, the DNA is TGTGCCAGCAGCTCTACAAGACAGGGTGGCTACACCTTC.

V usage is TRBV5-1 and J usage is TRBJ2-3, with D perhaps assigned TRBD1 or TRBD2 (5 bases each). Trimming removed 3 bases from V and 2 bases from J, with 13 bases in between. The CDR3 consists of 15 residues. Germline assignment: CDR1 SGHRS and CDR2 YFSETQ. DNA of the CDR3: TGCGCCAGCAGCTCCGTGGCCGGGACCACAGATACGCAGTATTTT. Amino acids: CASSSVAGTTDTQYF.

This clone was detected a few times. The CDR3 nucleotides read TGTGCCAGCGGCCCTCTGGGCCAGGGGACGACCCTCCACTTT. It yields the protein CASGPLGQGTTLHF. The chain recombines TRBV7-9 with TRBJ1-6; maybe TRBD1 (6 bases). Germline values: CDR1 SEHNR, CDR2 FQNEAQ (reference sequence). Trimming cost V 8 bases and J 14 bases, with 22 bases left between them. The length of the CDR3 is 14 residues.

V usage is TRBV6-5 and J usage is TRBJ1-2; TRBD1 might be the D (5 bases). V was clipped by 4 bases and J by 7 bases, with 10 bases between them. The germline V gene has CDR1 MNHEY and CDR2 SVGAGI. The CDR3 is 12 amino acids. CDR3 nucleotide sequence: TGTGCCAGCAGTTCGGGCGGGGCTGGCTACACCTTC. Its protein is CASSSGGAGYTF.

The rearrangement uses TRBV4-3 and TRBJ2-2; 9 nucleotides align to TRBD2. V shed 4 bases, J shed 5 bases, and the junction held 8 bases outside the gene matches. This CDR3 has 16 residues. Germline CDR1 and CDR2: LGHNA and YSLEER. The CDR3 nucleotides are TGCGCCAGCAGCCGACGGAGCGGGGGGCCGACCGGGGAGCTGTTTTTT. This translates into CASSRRSGGPTGELFF.

This clone has only one observation. V is TRBV30 and J is TRBJ1-6; D not resolved. CDR3 length equals 17 residues. Trimming cost V 3 bases and J 0 bases, with 15 bases left between them. The germline V gene encodes CDR1 GTSNPN and CDR2 SVGIG (reference sequence). The CDR3 loop reads CAWSPGRASSYNSPLHF. As DNA, the CDR3 is TGTGCCTGGAGCCCCGGACGGGCGAGCTCCTATAATTCACCCCTCCACTTT.

V usage is TRBV5-1 and J usage is TRBJ2-1; 8 nucleotides line up with TRBD2. Germline V gives CDR1 SGHRS, CDR2 YFSETQ. Trimming at V came to 6 bases and at J to 5 bases, leaving 7 bases not matched to a gene. The length of the CDR3 is 14 residues. The CDR3 reads CASTPGGANNEQFF. The CDR3 bases are TGCGCCAGCACCCCGGGGGGGGCGAACAATGAGCAGTTCTTC. Variable domain in full (rest from reference TRBV5-1 and TRBJ2-1): KAGVTQTPRYLIKTRGQQVTLSCSPISGHRSVSWYQQTPGQGLQFLFEYFSETQRNKGNFPGRFSGRQFSNSRSEMNVSTLELGDSALYLCASTPGGANNEQFFGPGTRLTVL.

The chain combines TRBV4-2 with TRBJ2-3, with 8 bases lining up with TRBD2. This CDR3 is 15 amino acids long. J lost 4 bases, V lost 4 bases, and 7 bases had no gene match. The germline gives CDR1 LGHNA, CDR2 YNFKEQ. CDR3 coding DNA: TGTGCCAGCAGCCCCCCGGGACTAGGATCAGATACGCAGTATTTT. Residues: CASSPPGLGSDTQYF.

This clone was counted a few times. The chain couples TRBV14 to TRBJ1-5; no definite D call. With 3 bases removed from V and 3 bases from J, the gap between germline ends came to 6 bases. CDR1 is SGHDN and CDR2 is FVKESK in the germline V gene. The CDR3 length is 13 residues. The CDR3 spells CASSQGANQPQHF. In DNA, the CDR3 is TGTGCCAGCAGCCAGGGTGCCAATCAGCCCCAGCATTTT.